The rows below give T cell receptor beta chains drawn from one sample of a study of monozygotic twins with inflammatory bowel disease. TCRdb reanalyzed the 5' RACE reads, giving one entry per CDR3 protein sequence and no DNA. Recorded for this sample: about 450,000 distinct CDR3 sequences. Sequencing was done on a sample of blood. Receptor source: a human donor with ulcerative colitis or Crohn's disease, or a healthy co-twin of an affected twin (not recorded which). The CDR3 runs from the conserved cysteine through the conserved F or W.

TRBV7-2,TRBJ2-1,CASSLVLVEQFF
TRBV29-1,TRBJ1-2,CSVRGQESMGYTF
TRBV7-6,TRBJ2-1,CASSLNTYNEQFF
TRBV20-1,TRBJ2-7,CSASRGSSYEQYF
TRBV25-1,TRBJ1-1,CASSEWDWGNTEAFF
TRBV5-1,TRBJ2-2,CASTEGNTGELFF
TRBV20-1,TRBJ1-1,CSAPEVVTEAFF
TRBV5-1,TRBJ2-7,CASSPEQGHSYEQYF
TRBV29-1,TRBJ2-1,CSGSGQTYNEQFF
TRBV30,TRBJ2-7,CAWRGASGYPYEQYF
TRBV28,TRBJ2-7,CATTTVGEQYF
TRBV29-1,TRBJ2-7,CSVSEGSYEQYF
TRBV25-1,TRBJ2-1,CASSPGGGREQFF
TRBV28,TRBJ2-4,CASSLNFYRDTKNIQYF
TRBV4-1,TRBJ2-5,CASSPTVGGQETQYF
TRBV27,TRBJ2-3,CASSSPGGSLRDTQYF
TRBV5-1,TRBJ2-2,CASSLANSDTGELFF
TRBV5-1,TRBJ1-4,CASSAHGEEKPFF
TRBV5-4,TRBJ2-2,CASSLDYTNTGELFF
TRBV18,TRBJ1-4,CASSPDIDEKLFF
TRBV27,TRBJ2-3,CASRTSTDTQYF
TRBV20-1,TRBJ2-5,CSARKLAGTETQYF
TRBV5-1,TRBJ2-1,CASSLDLGYYNEQFF
TRBV3-1,TRBJ2-7,CASSQGPGGSYEQYF
TRBV29-1,TRBJ2-5,CSVEAIIRETQYF
TRBV10-3,TRBJ2-1,CAISARGGNEQFF
TRBV19,TRBJ1-5,CASSTTTRGSNQPQHF
TRBV4-3,TRBJ2-1,CASSQELASSYNEQFF
TRBV7-2,TRBJ2-7,CASSSEGGRADYEQYF
TRBV5-1,TRBJ2-7,CASSLEGQGAYEQYF
TRBV6-1,TRBJ1-2,CASSEAHINYGYTF
TRBV6-5,TRBJ1-3,CASSYPRDTGNTIYF
TRBV29-1,TRBJ2-4,CSVQPGTLRSIQYF
TRBV6-1,TRBJ2-7,CASSPRVGIAYEQYF
TRBV4-3,TRBJ2-2,CASSQEVASAAGELFF
TRBV9,TRBJ2-7,CASSVAAVDYEQYF
TRBV5-1,TRBJ1-4,CASSLEGSSTNEKLFF
TRBV5-4,TRBJ1-1,CASSLQLTEAFF
TRBV7-2,TRBJ1-6,CASSLTQGGSPLHF
TRBV7-2,TRBJ2-5,CASSLKETQYF
TRBV9,TRBJ2-3,CASSVTFGTGGVDTQYF
TRBV12-3/TRBV12-4,TRBJ1-5,CASSRLGQGNQPQHF
TRBV4-1,TRBJ2-3,CASSQVPGLAGADTQYF
TRBV29-1,TRBJ2-7,CSVGFGVEQYF
TRBV12-3/TRBV12-4,TRBJ2-3,CASTEWGPYQGTQYF
TRBV7-2,TRBJ2-7,CASSLAGDLEYEQYF
TRBV7-8,TRBJ2-7,CASSLERAGAYEQYF
TRBV7-9,TRBJ1-4,CASSRSEARDEKLFF
TRBV18,TRBJ2-3,CASSPTLGLAGDTYTQYF
TRBV20-1,TRBJ2-3,CSAQAGGIADTQYF
TRBV5-1,TRBJ1-4,CASSFDRTREKLFF
TRBV15,TRBJ1-4,CATSSQNRGPSEKLFF
TRBV11-2,TRBJ1-4,CASSLAGSTGKLFF
TRBV6-1,TRBJ2-4,CASSLSAGVVNIQYF